Listed below are T cell receptor beta chains from one sample, sequenced in a study of T cell responses to AZD1222 COVID-19 vaccine. Generated by immunoSEQ multiplex PCR, the TCRdb table keeps only in-frame clones and is missing some. The top ten hold more than 8.5% of the sample, which has about 70,000 clones, over 80% seen once. This sample comprised peripheral blood, obtained on day 0 of AZD1222 vaccination. These receptors originate from an adult in good health. The CDR3 runs from the conserved cysteine through the conserved F or W. The D gene is left open where the match is weak. Size is stated for part of the rows, as once, few or many counts, or as a class when the clone is expanded.

d_call: TRBD2
clone_size: .
v_call: TRBV15
j_call: TRBJ2-1
cdr3_aa: CATRPSSGGNYNEQFF
cdr3_nt: TGTGCCACCAGACCGAGTAGCGGGGGGAACTACAATGAGCAGTTCTTC

d_call: .
clone_size: .
v_call: TRBV7-9
j_call: TRBJ1-1
cdr3_aa: CASSLGTEAFF
cdr3_nt: TGTGCCAGCAGCTTAGGCACTGAAGCTTTCTTT

d_call: .
clone_size: once
v_call: TRBV6-2/TRBV6-3
j_call: TRBJ1-3
cdr3_aa: CASSYLDTIYF
cdr3_nt: TGTGCCAGCAGTTATTTGGACACCATATATTTT

d_call: .
clone_size: .
v_call: TRBV28
j_call: TRBJ2-7
cdr3_aa: CASSFQGGRSSYEQYF
cdr3_nt: TGTGCCAGCAGTTTCCAGGGGGGAAGGAGCTCCTACGAGCAGTACTTC

d_call: .
clone_size: .
v_call: TRBV18
j_call: TRBJ1-6
cdr3_aa: CASSPGDNSPLHF
cdr3_nt: TGTGCCAGCTCACCGGGGGACAATTCACCCCTCCACTTT

d_call: TRBD1
clone_size: once
v_call: TRBV27
j_call: TRBJ1-1
cdr3_aa: CASSPWTGITEAFF
cdr3_nt: TGTGCCAGCAGTCCCTGGACAGGTATCACTGAAGCTTTCTTT

d_call: .
clone_size: .
v_call: TRBV14
j_call: TRBJ2-2
cdr3_aa: CASSPRDLRAGELFF
cdr3_nt: TGTGCCAGCAGCCCGCGGGACCTGAGGGCCGGGGAGCTGTTTTTT

d_call: .
clone_size: .
v_call: TRBV18
j_call: TRBJ1-2
cdr3_aa: CASSPRPQMDGYTF
cdr3_nt: TGTGCCAGCTCACCGAGGCCCCAGATGGATGGCTACACCTTC

d_call: .
clone_size: .
v_call: TRBV29-1
j_call: TRBJ1-1
cdr3_aa: CSVGGNFRATEAFF
cdr3_nt: TGCAGCGTTGGCGGAAACTTTCGGGCCACTGAAGCTTTCTTT

d_call: .
clone_size: .
v_call: TRBV4-2
j_call: TRBJ2-2
cdr3_aa: CASSQGTLLSTGELFF
cdr3_nt: TGTGCCAGCAGCCAAGGTACCCTCCTCTCCACCGGGGAGCTGTTTTTT

d_call: .
clone_size: .
v_call: TRBV7-9
j_call: TRBJ1-5
cdr3_aa: CASSPLQGPQHF
cdr3_nt: TGTGCCAGCAGCCCCCTCCAGGGGCCCCAGCATTTT